These 18 T cell receptor beta chains were all obtained from the same sample, sequenced in a study of blood T cell repertoires in COVID-19. Data came from immunoSEQ multiplex PCR; TCRdb stores just in-frame clones and leaves some out. The table includes about 200,000 clones, around 80% detected once. The specimen was peripheral blood. The receptors stem from a woman in her 40s with acute or convalescent COVID-19.

The rearrangement uses TRBV7-2 and TRBJ2-2, with 16 bases that match TRBD2. The CDR3 contains 19 residues. Germline CDR1 SGHTA, CDR2 FQGNSA. V was pared by 3 bases and J by 6 bases, with 10 bases of the junction left unmatched. The CDR3 is CASSFSGTSGGVRPGELFF. The CDR3 DNA sequence: TGTGCCAGCAGCTTCTCCGGGACTAGCGGGGGGGTCCGCCCCGGGGAGCTGTTTTTT.

The V call is TRBV28, the J call TRBJ2-1; 8 positions agree with TRBD2. Germline V gives CDR1 MDHEN, CDR2 SYDVKM. The CDR3 loop spans 15 amino acids. V lost 8 bases and J lost 7; bases outside the gene matches: 13. The CDR3 spells CASRTGGGGWNEQFF. CDR3 bases: TGTGCCAGCCGAACCGGGGGGGGCGGGTGGAATGAGCAGTTCTTC. Combining the CDR3 with reference TRBV28 and TRBJ2-1 gives the whole variable domain DVKVTQSSRYLVKRTGEKVFLECVQDMDHENMFWYRQDPGLGLRLIYFSYDVKMKEKGDIPEGYSVSREKKERFSLILESASTNQTSMYLCASRTGGGGWNEQFFGPGTRLTVL.

This chain uses TRBV6-6 with TRBJ1-2, with D tentatively TRBD1 (5 bases). The CDR3 spans 13 residues. The germline gives CDR1 MNHNY, CDR2 SVGAGI (reference sequence). Trimming left V 6 bases short and J 4 bases short, with 12 bases between. The CDR3 coding sequence is TGTGCCAGCAGCCGTGGGGGGGGCTATGGCTACACCTTC. Translating it yields CASSRGGGYGYTF.

The chain recombines TRBV6-2 or TRBV6-3 with TRBJ2-5, with TRBD1 matching over 7 bases. The CDR3 is made up of 13 amino acids. V lost 5 bases, J lost 2 bases, and 2 bases stayed unmatched. CDR1 and CDR2 (germline): MNHEY, SVGEGT. The CDR3 spells CASSRDSQETQYF. CDR3 in DNA: TGTGCCAGCAGTCGGGACAGTCAAGAGACCCAGTACTTC.

The genes are TRBV4-3 and TRBJ2-3; 10 nucleotides align to TRBD2. Per germline, CDR1 LGHNA and CDR2 YSLEER. J lost 2 bases, V lost 0 bases, and 14 bases had no gene match. The CDR3 runs to 20 residues. The CDR3 protein is CASSQDWGRGAGGITDTQYF. The CDR3 coding sequence is TGCGCCAGCAGCCAAGATTGGGGCAGGGGAGCGGGAGGGATCACAGATACGCAGTATTTT.

The CDR3 loop reads CAIRPDGTSSSDLRSSYNEQFF. The CDR3 region has the DNA TGTGCCATCAGACCGGACGGGACTAGCTCGTCAGACCTCAGATCCTCCTACAATGAGCAGTTCTTC. The chain carries TRBV10-3 and TRBJ2-1; 9 bases fit TRBD2. CDR1 is ENHRY and CDR2 is SYGVKD in the germline V gene. The CDR3 sequence is 22 residues long. With V trimmed by 6 bases and J by 0 bases, 24 bases remained unmatched.

The genes are TRBV5-4 and TRBJ2-3, with a possible D match to TRBD2 (5 bases). Germline V CDR1 and CDR2: SGHNT, YYREEE (reference sequence). The CDR3 spans 13 residues. Between the trimmed V and J ends, which lost 4 bases and 3 bases, there was a span of 9 bases. The CDR3 sequence is CASSVGGTDTQYF. CDR3 nucleotides: TGTGCCAGCAGCGTAGGCGGGACAGATACGCAGTATTTT. Full variable domain (remainder filled in from reference TRBV5-4 and TRBJ2-3): ETGVTQSPTHLIKTRGQQVTLRCSSQSGHNTVSWYQQALGQGPQFIFQYYREEENGRGNFPPRFSGLQFPNYSSELNVNALELDDSALYLCASSVGGTDTQYFGPGTRLTVL.

The chain links TRBV27 to TRBJ1-6; D not certain. The CDR3 runs 12 residues. V lost 6 bases and J 6 bases, leaving 6 bases between the germline ends. Germline CDR1 and CDR2: MNHEY and SMNVEV (reference sequence). The CDR3, as DNA: TGTGCCAGCAGGAGGATTAATTCACCCCTCCACTTT. Its translation: CASRRINSPLHF.

This chain links TRBV4-1 with TRBJ2-7; 9 nucleotides agree with TRBD1. The CDR3 extends over 17 amino acids. With V trimmed by 2 bases and J by 6 bases, 14 bases remained unmatched. The germline V gene encodes CDR1 MGHRA and CDR2 YSYEKL. The CDR3 nucleotides read TGCGCCAGCAGCCAAAGGTCTGCAAGGACAGGGGCCACCGAGCAGTACTTC. It translates to CASSQRSARTGATEQYF.

The genes are TRBV10-3 and TRBJ1-1, with 7 bases lining up with TRBD1. V shed 3 bases, J shed 0 bases, and the junction held 10 bases outside the gene matches. Germline-derived CDR1 and CDR2 are ENHRY and SYGVKD. The CDR3 covers 17 residues. The CDR3 DNA sequence: TGTGCCATCAGTGATAGACAGGGCCTCTTTATGAACACTGAAGCTTTCTTT. Amino acid sequence: CAISDRQGLFMNTEAFF.

This clone has only one observation. The chain carries TRBV4-1 and TRBJ1-6, with 8 bases fitting TRBD1. Germline V CDR1 and CDR2: MGHRA, YSYEKL. The CDR3 is 14 amino acids. The junction had 8 bases not matched to a gene; V was cut back by 4 bases and J by 12 bases. The CDR3 coding sequence is TGCGCCAGCAGCCCAACGCAGGGGGCGGGACCCCTCCACTTT. Its protein is CASSPTQGAGPLHF.

The chain is built from TRBV24-1 and TRBJ1-5; D call uncertain. V lost 9 bases and J lost 2, with 4 bases in between. The length of the CDR3 is 11 residues. Germline V gives CDR1 KGHDR, CDR2 SFDVKD. The chain's CDR3 is CATLGNQPQHF. The CDR3 DNA reads as TGTGCCACCTTAGGCAATCAGCCCCAGCATTTT.

V usage is TRBV5-1 and J usage is TRBJ1-4; D is perhaps TRBD1 (6 bases). This CDR3 spans 15 amino acids. Germline V gene sequence: CDR1 SGHRS, CDR2 YFSETQ. V gave up 3 bases and J gave up 8 bases, with 17 bases separating them. Written as DNA, the CDR3 is TGCGCCAGCAGCTCACAGGGAGGGGTGCTGGAAAAACTGTTTTTT. It yields the protein CASSSQGGVLEKLFF.

This clone appeared once. The gene calls are TRBV7-9 and TRBJ1-2; D remains ambiguous. The V gene's germline CDR1 is SEHNR and CDR2 FQNEAQ (reference sequence). Trimming took 1 base from V and 5 from J, leaving 8 bases between them. The CDR3 totals 13 residues. The CDR3 DNA follows: TGTGCCAGCAGCTTAGTTTCGGGGTATGGCTACACCTTC. It yields the protein CASSLVSGYGYTF.

The J gene is TRBJ1-1, the V gene TRBV4-1; the match to TRBD1 covers 12 bases. The V gene's germline CDR1 is MGHRA and CDR2 YSYEKL. Trimming cost V 5 bases and J 4 bases; bases outside gene matches: 17. This CDR3 is 19 amino acids long. As DNA, the CDR3 is TGCGCCAGCAGCAAGGCCGGGGCACTACCGGGACAGGGGGCCACTGAAGCTTTCTTT. This gives the protein CASSKAGALPGQGATEAFF.

This clone came up once. This rearrangement joins TRBV4-1 to TRBJ2-2, with 14 bases fitting TRBD2. The length of the CDR3 is 17 residues. Germline CDR1 MGHRA, CDR2 YSYEKL. The V and J ends lost 3 bases and 3 bases, in that order; junction bases with no gene match: 3. CDR3 nucleotides: TGCGCCAGCAGCCAGACTAGCGGGAGGGCCGACACCGGGGAGCTGTTTTTT. This sequence encodes CASSQTSGRADTGELFF.

V usage is TRBV6-1 and J usage is TRBJ1-6; D perhaps matches TRBD1 (5 bases). Germline loops: CDR1 MNHNS, CDR2 SASEGT. V lost 1 base, J lost 5 bases, and 9 bases lay in between. The CDR3 consists of 15 residues. CDR3 region: CASSEGTFDNSPLHF. CDR3 bases: TGTGCCAGCAGTGAAGGGACATTTGATAATTCACCCCTCCACTTT.

The rearrangement joins TRBV9 to TRBJ2-1, with D possibly TRBD2 on 6 matching bases. This CDR3 is built from 15 residues. Germline V lookup: CDR1 SGDLS, CDR2 YYNGEE. Trimming stripped 0 bases from V and 4 bases from J, with 11 bases between. The CDR3 sequence: CASSVGGEPYNEQFF. Written as DNA, the CDR3 is TGTGCCAGCAGCGTAGGGGGGGAACCTTACAATGAGCAGTTCTTC.